Listed below are T cell receptor beta chains from one sample, sequenced in a study of shared clonotypes between healthy human individuals. Some clones are missing from TCRdb's copy, which holds only in-frame ones; the method was immunoSEQ multiplex PCR. This sample carries about 2.1 million clones, approximately 92% of them seen once, and the ten largest clones take more than 1.5%. The sequenced sample was naive CD8+ T cells from PBMCs. All receptors derive from a man aged 18 to 29 in good health. Some clones in this sample may be carry-over from other donors' samples. Each CDR3 is given with its conserved first and last residue. Fields, in order: V gene, clone size, D gene, J gene, CDR3 length, CDR3 DNA, CDR3 protein. A D gene is named only where the DNA matches it firmly. Clone size, where shown, is once, few, many, or a class for clones that have expanded.

>TRBV5-1|.|.|TRBJ2-2|15
TGCGCCAGCAAGGTTAATCTGGGGAACACCGGGGAGCTGTTTTTT
CASKVNLGNTGELFF
>TRBV18|.|.|TRBJ2-5|17
TGTGCCAGCTCACCTCAAGGGTACACTGGGTACCAAGAGACCCAGTACTTC
CASSPQGYTGYQETQYF
>TRBV9|.|.|TRBJ1-2|14
TGTGCCAGCAAGGTCTACCAGGCCCCCTATGGCTACACCTTC
CASKVYQAPYGYTF
>TRBV7-9|.|TRBD2|TRBJ2-1|15
TGTGCCAGCAGCTTAGTTTCAGCGGGAGCCAATGAGCAGTTCTTC
CASSLVSAGANEQFF
>TRBV19|.|TRBD1|TRBJ1-2|14
TGTGCCAGTGGGGGACAGACTATGGCTTATGGCTACACCTTC
CASGGQTMAYGYTF
>TRBV7-9|once|.|TRBJ2-7|13
TGTGCCAGCAGCCGGGACACGTCCTACGAGCAGTACTTC
CASSRDTSYEQYF
>TRBV4-3|.|TRBD1|TRBJ2-1|16
TGCGCCAGCAGCCAAGAAAGGGACAGGGTTTACAATGAGCAGTTCTTC
CASSQERDRVYNEQFF
>TRBV4-1|.|.|TRBJ2-5|13
TGCGCCAGCAGCAGTCGGACAGCAGAGACCCAGTACTTC
CASSSRTAETQYF
>TRBV28|.|.|TRBJ1-1|14
TGTGCCAGCAGTCTTTGGGGATTCAACACTGAAGCTTTCTTT
CASSLWGFNTEAFF
>TRBV28|.|.|TRBJ2-3|13
TGTGCCAGCAGTTTCGGAAGAACAGATACGCAGTATTTT
CASSFGRTDTQYF
>TRBV7-9|once|TRBD2|TRBJ2-1|14
TGTGCCAGCCCCGGGGGGGGAAACTACAATGAGCAGTTCTTC
CASPGGGNYNEQFF
>TRBV5-1|.|.|TRBJ2-5|15
TGCGCCAGCAGCTTGGGGAGGGGGTTTCAAGAGACCCAGTACTTC
CASSLGRGFQETQYF
>TRBV30|.|TRBD1|TRBJ1-2|15
TGTGCCTGGAGTAAGGGGACAGATCTTAACTATGGCTACACCTTC
CAWSKGTDLNYGYTF
>TRBV19|.|.|TRBJ1-4|15
TGTGCCAGTAGTAAGGTTTGGACAGAGGTAGAAAAACTGTTTTTT
CASSKVWTEVEKLFF
>TRBV4-1|.|TRBD2|TRBJ2-7|17
TGCGCCAGCAGCCAGGGTGTGGCGCGGGAGGCGTCCTACGAGCAGTACTTC
CASSQGVAREASYEQYF
>TRBV9|.|.|TRBJ2-7|15
TGTGCCAGCAGCCCAAGTCACCTGGGCTCCTACGAGCAGTACTTC
CASSPSHLGSYEQYF
>TRBV28|.|.|TRBJ2-4|15
TGTGCCAGCAGAGGGGGTCGGCTAGCCAAAAACATTCAGTACTTC
CASRGGRLAKNIQYF
>TRBV6-5|.|.|TRBJ2-7|14
TGTGCCAGCAGTTACTCCGGTGGGGGTAACGAGCAGTACTTC
CASSYSGGGNEQYF
>TRBV28|.|.|TRBJ2-7|19
TGTGCCAGCAGGGGTCCGCCCGGGAGCGAAGTGGGACGCGGGTACGAGCAGTACTTC
CASRGPPGSEVGRGYEQYF
>TRBV7-8|.|.|TRBJ1-2|16
TGTGCCAGCAGCCCACTCCGCCCGGTAGCTAACTATGGCTACACCTTC
CASSPLRPVANYGYTF
>TRBV19|.|.|TRBJ1-2|13
TGTGCCACTCGACAGGCTTCTAACTATGGCTACACCTTC
CATRQASNYGYTF
>TRBV4-1|.|TRBD2|TRBJ2-1|15
TGCGCCAGCAGCCTTACTAGCGGGAGTCTCGATGAGCAGTTCTTC
CASSLTSGSLDEQFF
>TRBV9|.|.|TRBJ2-3|15
TGTGCCAGCGGTGTGGGACTTTTTAGCACAGATACGCAGTATTTT
CASGVGLFSTDTQYF
>TRBV11-2|.|TRBD2|TRBJ2-1|15
TGTGCCAGCAGCTCAACTAGCGGGAGCTTGAATGAGCAGTTCTTC
CASSSTSGSLNEQFF
>TRBV30|.|.|TRBJ2-2|11
TGTGCCAGCTACATAATCGGGGAGCTGTTTTTT
CASYIIGELFF
>TRBV7-2|.|TRBD1|TRBJ2-7|13
TGTGCCAGCAGCCAAGGGACAGGGCTCGAGCAGTACTTC
CASSQGTGLEQYF
>TRBV10-3|.|TRBD2|TRBJ2-3|13
TGTGCCATCTACCGGGACTACCTAGACACGCAGTATTTT
CAIYRDYLDTQYF
>TRBV28|.|.|TRBJ1-1|15
TGTGCCAGCAGTTTATCTGAAGAAATGAACACTGAAGCTTTCTTT
CASSLSEEMNTEAFF
>TRBV7-9|.|.|TRBJ1-4|16
TGTGCCAGCAGCTTAGCGGCACGGGGGCGCGATGAAAAACTGTTTTTT
CASSLAARGRDEKLFF
>TRBV5-1|once|.|TRBJ1-4|16
TGCGCCAGCAGCTTGGAGAGTCGGGACTTTAATGAAAAACTGTTTTTT
CASSLESRDFNEKLFF
>TRBV28|.|TRBD1|TRBJ2-7|15
TGTGCCAGCACCTCGTGGGACAGGGTCTATAGCGAGCAGTACTTC
CASTSWDRVYSEQYF
>TRBV5-4|.|TRBD2|TRBJ2-7|14
TGTGCCAGCACCCCCTCGACTAGCGCCTACGAGCAGTACTTC
CASTPSTSAYEQYF
>TRBV7-9|.|.|TRBJ2-7|17
TGTGCCAGCAGCCACTGGACAGGGTTAGCGGGAGCCCACGAGCAGTACTTC
CASSHWTGLAGAHEQYF
>TRBV7-9|.|.|TRBJ1-3|15
TGTGCCAGCAGCTTAAGGTCTGACTCTGGAAACACCATATATTTT
CASSLRSDSGNTIYF
>TRBV9|.|TRBD2|TRBJ2-7|14
TGTGCCAGCAGTATCTCTAGCGGGAGTTACGAGCAGTACTTC
CASSISSGSYEQYF
>TRBV7-9|.|.|TRBJ2-7|15
TGTGCCAGCAGCTCCAACCGGGACACCGTACGCGAGCAGTACTTC
CASSSNRDTVREQYF
>TRBV27|.|.|TRBJ1-2|13
TGTGCCAGCAGTCCAGGGAGGGTTTTCGGCTACACCTTC
CASSPGRVFGYTF
>TRBV19|.|.|TRBJ1-1|15
TGTGCCAGTAGTTTTGTTGACGGACTTAACACTGAAGCTTTCTTT
CASSFVDGLNTEAFF